The rows below give T cell receptor beta chains drawn from one sample of a study of blood T cell repertoires in COVID-19. Clones were read by immunoSEQ multiplex PCR, and TCRdb kept only the in-frame ones, dropping some. The table lists hundreds of thousands of clones, around 92% of them singletons, with more than 9.5% in the top ten. The sample consisted of peripheral blood. The receptors were sampled from a woman between 25 and 40 years old with COVID-19, enrolled during active disease. CDR3s include the opening cysteine and the closing phenylalanine or tryptophan. Each record gives: D gene, clone size, J gene, V gene, CDR3 protein, CDR3 DNA. D genes are given only for firm matches. Only some rows state a clone size, as once, few, many or a class for expanded clones.

-	-	TRBJ2-1	TRBV5-6	CASSRTGGGEEFF	TGTGCCAGCAGCCGAACGGGGGGCGGAGAGGAGTTCTTC
TRBD1	-	TRBJ2-7	TRBV5-1	CASSSPGQSYEQYF	TGCGCCAGCAGCTCACCGGGACAGTCCTACGAGCAGTACTTC
TRBD1	-	TRBJ1-2	TRBV6-5	CASSSLLQGTHGYTF	TGTGCCAGCAGTTCGCTCCTACAGGGGACCCATGGCTACACCTTC
-	-	TRBJ2-1	TRBV6-5	CASSYSSLGAVNEQFF	TGTGCCAGCAGTTACTCGAGCTTAGGGGCGGTCAATGAGCAGTTCTTC
-	once	TRBJ2-2	TRBV21-1	CASSSTGTSGGTGELFF	TGTGCCAGCAGCTCGACCGGGACTAGCGGGGGTACCGGGGAGCTGTTTTTT
-	-	TRBJ2-1	TRBV23-1	CASSQSGQGCNEQFF	TGCGCCAGCAGTCAATCCGGCCAGGGATGCAATGAGCAGTTCTTC
-	-	TRBJ1-2	TRBV10-2	CASSAPGDDSNYGYTF	TGCGCCAGCAGTGCCCCGGGGGACGACAGTAACTATGGCTACACCTTC
TRBD2	once	TRBJ2-7	TRBV7-9	CASRPHTSGGAYEQYF	TGTGCCAGCAGACCACACACTAGCGGGGGGGCCTACGAGCAGTACTTC
-	-	TRBJ2-1	TRBV21-1	CASNKRSSGAYNEQFF	TGTGCCAGCAACAAAAGGAGTAGCGGGGCCTACAATGAGCAGTTCTTC
-	-	TRBJ2-1	TRBV6-4	CASSRTPLPSIEQFF	TGTGCCAGCAGTCGGACTCCTCTTCCCTCCATTGAGCAGTTCTTC
-	-	TRBJ2-5	TRBV5-1	CASSLSDWRETQYF	TGCGCCAGCAGCCTCTCGGACTGGCGAGAGACCCAGTACTTC
-	-	TRBJ1-4	TRBV27	CASSQGRYEKLFF	TGTGCCAGCAGTCAGGGGAGATATGAAAAACTGTTTTTT
TRBD1	-	TRBJ1-3	TRBV14	CASSRTGGFSSSGNTIYF	TGTGCCAGCAGCCGGACAGGGGGGTTCTCCTCCTCTGGAAACACCATATATTTT
TRBD2	-	TRBJ2-3	TRBV7-9	CASSLGLDTQYF	TGTGCCAGCAGCTTGGGACTAGACACGCAGTATTTT
TRBD1	-	TRBJ1-3	TRBV5-4	CASSLIGQGSSGNTIYF	TGTGCCAGCAGCTTGATCGGACAGGGATCCTCTGGAAACACCATATATTTT
TRBD2	-	TRBJ2-3	TRBV6-1	CASSANWGGGTDTQYF	TGTGCCAGCAGTGCGAATTGGGGAGGGGGCACAGATACGCAGTATTTT
TRBD1	-	TRBJ2-2	TRBV18	CASSPGQGPTGELFF	TGTGCCAGCTCACCCGGACAGGGGCCCACCGGGGAGCTGTTTTTT
TRBD1	-	TRBJ1-6	TRBV5-5	CASSYRGPNSYNSPLHF	TGTGCCAGCAGCTACAGGGGGCCGAACTCCTATAATTCACCCCTCCACTTT
-	-	TRBJ1-6	TRBV14	CASSQGPGYNSPLHF	TGTGCCAGCAGCCAAGGTCCGGGCTATAATTCACCCCTCCACTTT
-	-	TRBJ2-6	TRBV27	CASSTLLVRAPSGANVLTF	TGTGCCAGCAGCACTTTACTAGTGAGGGCCCCCTCTGGGGCCAACGTCCTGACTTTC
-	-	TRBJ1-6	TRBV7-2	CASSPQAGRANSPLHF	TGTGCCAGCAGCCCCCAGGCCGGGAGGGCGAATTCACCCCTCCACTTT
TRBD2	-	TRBJ2-5	TRBV11-2	CASSHLAGGKETQYF	TGTGCCAGCAGCCATCTAGCGGGGGGGAAAGAGACCCAGTACTTC
-	-	TRBJ2-7	TRBV27	CASSSRQLSYEQYF	TGTGCCAGCAGTTCCCGACAACTTTCCTACGAGCAGTACTTC
-	-	TRBJ1-2	TRBV11-2	CASSLTYFGGSSYGYTF	TGTGCCAGCAGCCTAACCTACTTCGGGGGGTCATCCTATGGCTACACCTTC
-	-	TRBJ2-1	TRBV7-9	CASSPLPGAWPNEQFF	TGTGCCAGCAGCCCCCTCCCTGGAGCGTGGCCCAATGAGCAGTTCTTC
-	-	TRBJ1-1	TRBV9	CASSPGPNTEAFF	TGTGCCAGCAGCCCTGGGCCGAACACTGAAGCTTTCTTT
-	-	TRBJ2-7	TRBV29-1	CSVDVGGNEQYF	TGCAGCGTTGACGTAGGAGGGAACGAGCAGTACTTC
-	-	TRBJ2-5	TRBV6-5	CASRFGGLGGETQYF	TGTGCCAGCAGGTTCGGGGGGCTAGGTGGAGAGACCCAGTACTTC
TRBD1	-	TRBJ1-2	TRBV9	CASSVVPGGAGGYTF	TGTGCCAGCAGCGTAGTACCAGGGGGCGCGGGTGGCTACACCTTC
-	-	TRBJ1-2	TRBV28	CASSLAGAQSGYTF	TGTGCCAGCAGTTTAGCGGGGGCGCAGTCTGGCTACACCTTC
TRBD1	-	TRBJ1-2	TRBV11-2	CASSLARRGTGSNGYTF	TGTGCCAGCAGCTTAGCCCGACGAGGGACAGGGTCGAATGGCTACACCTTC